This TCR beta chain was captured in a study of beta chain features in type 1 diabetes (dated by TCRdb to the late 2010s). Context from the whole study: No differences in mean age, gender distribution, total cell number or subset yield were found between patients and healthy donors. In the study, recently diagnosed type 1 diabetes patients and matched healthy donors were compared on the TCRB repertoires of their sorted circulating CD4+ T cell subsets. A total of about 100,000,000 sorted cells were examined across all samples, and RNA yield correlated strongly with the number of cells per subset. Naive and central memory subsets were obtained from all 30 or so donors, but regulatory and stem cell-like memory subsets were isolated from only 8 patients and roughly 8 healthy donors.

Taken from cysteine to phenylalanine, the CDR3 has 14 residues. Only the CDR3 portion is preserved as DNA: 42 bases, with reading frame beginning at the first base. V and J lose 5 bases and 7 bases, and a span of 15 bases separates them. In the germline V gene (reference sequence), CDR1 corresponds to LNHDA and CDR2 to SQIVND. This clone was seen a few times. The antigen it binds to is not known. Base qualities were left out, and no much larger clone turns up one base away. Overall results and qualifications from the work: The naive, central memory and regulatory TCRB repertoires appeared to resemble one another more closely among patients than among healthy donors. At VDJ recombination sites, patients with type 1 diabetes made fewer insertions and deleted more nucleotides, a pattern implying thymic rearrangement abnormalities. Type 1 diabetes patients showed a moderate but significant shortening of TCRB CDR3 length in all four CD4+ subsets. Shorter templates might be favored by PCR, yet because patient and control samples were amplified and corrected together, any such skew would affect both groups equally. Because cDNA was sequenced instead of genomic DNA, highly expressing activated cells could be over-represented, though the groups showed no difference in activation or CD3 levels. Only small numbers of individuals were included in the HLA sub-analyses, which left unresolved whether HLA type had any influence on TCRB rearrangement.

The High Capacity cDNA Reverse Transcription Kit was used to reverse transcribe all of the isolated RNA, meaning that expressed TCRB transcripts were what got sequenced. Deep immunoSEQ sequencing was applied to naive, central memory and regulatory T cell samples, giving an average of roughly 3.5 million total reads per sample. Sorted cells were lysed in RLT buffer and RNA was extracted with DNase-treated RNeasy Micro or Mini kits, depending on cell number. Each cell subset was processed separately to prevent cross-contamination, with patient and healthy donor samples processed together. Using the immunoSEQ multiplex PCR, TCRB sequences were amplified from cDNA into 87-bp fragments spanning the CDR3 region. The amplicons were sequenced using the Illumina HiSeq platform. The study's processing was this. Synthetic template baselines were used to correct PCR bias computationally, reads within Hamming distance 2 were collapsed together, and singletons that could not be merged were discarded. Reads were aligned to IMGT to assign V, D and J genes, CDR3 length, and insertions or deletions at six rearrangement sites. Clonotype counts were normalized to sorted cell number within each subset before computing true diversity and Gini coefficients with the tcR R package. The overlap coefficient, calculated on TCRB nucleotide sequences, was used to quantify repertoire sharing. What TCRdb holds here is the immuneACCESS table cut down to in-frame rearrangements. Part of the clones is not present; checked against another copy, under half of the missing clones reflect an unresolved V gene, and the others are unexplained. The DNA was the basis for D and trimming; V, J and clone size are from that table. The sample table lists about 290,000 clones, 8% of them with a count of one. More than 1% of the sample belongs to the ten largest clones.

Each donor gave one peripheral blood draw, averaging roughly 0.11 L, which was collected into heparinised tubes. Using a panel that included CD45RO, CCR7, CD25, CD127, CD95 and CD27, naive, central memory, regulatory and stem cell-like memory CD4+ T cells were sorted on a BD FACSAria II. All sorted populations exceeded 95% purity. PBMCs were isolated immediately by Lymphoprep density gradient centrifugation and stained directly without culture. Samples were stained and sorted in pairs, with one healthy donor and one patient per experiment, so that batch effects were minimized. The rearranged chain carries TRBV19 and TRBJ1-5, with TRBD1 perhaps the D gene, on 5 matching bases. Sample: central memory CD4+ T cells from blood. This clonotype was sampled from a young woman in good health. The sequence in DNA is TGTGCCAGTAGTTATGGGGACGGGAAACAGCCCCAGCATTTT. It is translated as CASSYGDGKQPQHF.